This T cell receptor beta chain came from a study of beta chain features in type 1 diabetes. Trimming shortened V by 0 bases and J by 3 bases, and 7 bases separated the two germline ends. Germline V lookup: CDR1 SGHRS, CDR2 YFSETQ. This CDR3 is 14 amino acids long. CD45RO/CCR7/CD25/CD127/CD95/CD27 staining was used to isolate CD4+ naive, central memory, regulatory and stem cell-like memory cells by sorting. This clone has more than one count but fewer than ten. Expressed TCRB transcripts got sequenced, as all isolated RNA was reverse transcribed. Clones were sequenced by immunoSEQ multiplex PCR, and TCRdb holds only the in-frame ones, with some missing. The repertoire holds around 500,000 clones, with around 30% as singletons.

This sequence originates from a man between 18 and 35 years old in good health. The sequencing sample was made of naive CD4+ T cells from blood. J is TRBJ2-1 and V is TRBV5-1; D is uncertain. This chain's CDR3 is CASSLGSLYNEQFF. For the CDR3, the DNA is TGCGCCAGCAGCTTGGGCAGCCTCTACAATGAGCAGTTCTTC.